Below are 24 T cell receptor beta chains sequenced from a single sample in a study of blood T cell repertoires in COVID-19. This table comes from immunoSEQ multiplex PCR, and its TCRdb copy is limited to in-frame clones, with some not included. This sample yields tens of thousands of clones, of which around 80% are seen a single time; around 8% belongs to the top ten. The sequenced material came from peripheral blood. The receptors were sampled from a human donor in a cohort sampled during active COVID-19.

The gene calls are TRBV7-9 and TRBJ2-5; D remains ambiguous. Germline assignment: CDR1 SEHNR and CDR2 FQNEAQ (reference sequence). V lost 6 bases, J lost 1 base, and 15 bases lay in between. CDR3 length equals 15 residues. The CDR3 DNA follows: TGTGCCAGCAGTCCGCCTGGATCAGGCCAAGAGACCCAGTACTTC. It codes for CASSPPGSGQETQYF.

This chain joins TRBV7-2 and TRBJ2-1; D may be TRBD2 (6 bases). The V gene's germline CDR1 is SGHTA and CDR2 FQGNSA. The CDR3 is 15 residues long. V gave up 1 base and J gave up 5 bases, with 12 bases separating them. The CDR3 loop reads CASSLDPGAHNEQFF. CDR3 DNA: TGTGCCAGCAGCTTAGATCCGGGAGCACACAATGAGCAGTTCTTC.

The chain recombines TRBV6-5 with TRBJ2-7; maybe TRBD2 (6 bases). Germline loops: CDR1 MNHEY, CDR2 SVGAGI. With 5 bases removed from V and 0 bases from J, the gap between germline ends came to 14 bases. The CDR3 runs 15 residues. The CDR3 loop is CASSLSGPSSYEQYF. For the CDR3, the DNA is TGTGCCAGCAGTCTTAGCGGCCCGAGCTCCTACGAGCAGTACTTC.

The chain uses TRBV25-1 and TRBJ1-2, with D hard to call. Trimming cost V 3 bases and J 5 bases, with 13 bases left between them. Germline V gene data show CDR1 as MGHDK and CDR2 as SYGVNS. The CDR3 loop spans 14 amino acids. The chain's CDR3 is CASSDAKMRYGYTF. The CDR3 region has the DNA TGTGCCAGCAGTGACGCCAAGATGAGGTATGGCTACACCTTC.

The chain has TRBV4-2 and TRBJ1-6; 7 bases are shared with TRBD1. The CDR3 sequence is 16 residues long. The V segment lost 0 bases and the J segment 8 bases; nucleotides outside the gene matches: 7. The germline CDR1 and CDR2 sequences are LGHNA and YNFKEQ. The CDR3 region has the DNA TGTGCCAGCAGCCAAGAGTTCGGACAGGATTATTCACCCCTCCACTTT. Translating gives CASSQEFGQDYSPLHF.

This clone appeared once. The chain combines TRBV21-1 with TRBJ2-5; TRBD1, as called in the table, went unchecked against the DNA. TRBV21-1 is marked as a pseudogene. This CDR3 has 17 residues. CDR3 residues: CASSNSFSQGRGETQYF. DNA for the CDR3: TGTGCCAGCAGCAATTCGTTCTCGCAGGGAAGGGGAGAGACCCAGTACTTC.

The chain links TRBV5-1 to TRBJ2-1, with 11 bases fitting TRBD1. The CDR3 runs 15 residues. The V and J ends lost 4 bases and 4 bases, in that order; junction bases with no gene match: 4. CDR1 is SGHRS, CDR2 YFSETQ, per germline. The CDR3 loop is CASSAGQGAYNEQFF. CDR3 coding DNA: TGCGCCAGCAGCGCTGGACAGGGGGCTTACAATGAGCAGTTCTTC.

The CDR3 region is CASGQQGWGQPQHF. CDR3 sequence (DNA): TGTGCTAGTGGTCAACAGGGGTGGGGGCAGCCCCAGCATTTT. The chain employs TRBV12-5 and TRBJ1-5, with 7 bases matching TRBD1. CDR3 length: 14 residues. Germline V CDR1 and CDR2: LGHNT, FRNRAP. With V trimmed by 5 bases and J by 7 bases, 8 bases remained unmatched. The full variable domain, with the rest looked up from reference TRBV12-5 and TRBJ1-5, is DARVTQTPRHKVTEMGQEVTMRCQPILGHNTVFWYRQTMMQGLELLAYFRNRAPLDDSGMPKDRFSAEMPDATLATLKIQPSEPRDSAVYFCASGQQGWGQPQHFGDGTRLSIL.

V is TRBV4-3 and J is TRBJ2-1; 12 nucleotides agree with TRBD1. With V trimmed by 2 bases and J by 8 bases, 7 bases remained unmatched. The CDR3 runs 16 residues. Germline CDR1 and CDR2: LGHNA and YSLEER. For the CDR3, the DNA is TGCGCCAGCAGCCAACGGGACAGGGGGCGTTTCGATGAGCAGTTCTTC. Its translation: CASSQRDRGRFDEQFF.

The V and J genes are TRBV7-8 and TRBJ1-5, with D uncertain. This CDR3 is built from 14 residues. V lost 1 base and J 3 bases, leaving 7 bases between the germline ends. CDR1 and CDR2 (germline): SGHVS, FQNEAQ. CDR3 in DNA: TGTGCCAGCAGCTTAGGACACTTCAATCAGCCCCAGCATTTT. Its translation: CASSLGHFNQPQHF.

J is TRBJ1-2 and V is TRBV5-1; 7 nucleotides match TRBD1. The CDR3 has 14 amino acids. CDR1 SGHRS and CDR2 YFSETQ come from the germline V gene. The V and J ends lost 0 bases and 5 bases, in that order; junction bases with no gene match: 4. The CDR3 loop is CASSLDRGPYGYTF. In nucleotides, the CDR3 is TGCGCCAGCAGCTTGGACAGGGGCCCATATGGCTACACCTTC.

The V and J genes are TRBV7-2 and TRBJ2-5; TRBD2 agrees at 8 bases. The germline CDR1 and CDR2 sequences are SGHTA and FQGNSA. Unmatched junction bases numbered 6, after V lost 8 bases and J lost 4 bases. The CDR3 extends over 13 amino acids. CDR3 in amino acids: CASARGGRETQYF. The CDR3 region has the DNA TGTGCCAGCGCCCGGGGGGGGAGAGAGACCCAGTACTTC.

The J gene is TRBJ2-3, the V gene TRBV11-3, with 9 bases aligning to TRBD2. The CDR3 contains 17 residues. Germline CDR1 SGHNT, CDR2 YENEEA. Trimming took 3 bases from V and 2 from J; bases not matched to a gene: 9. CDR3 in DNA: TGTGCCAGCAGCTTCGGCGCGGGAGGGCCCAACACAGATACGCAGTATTTT. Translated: CASSFGAGGPNTDTQYF.

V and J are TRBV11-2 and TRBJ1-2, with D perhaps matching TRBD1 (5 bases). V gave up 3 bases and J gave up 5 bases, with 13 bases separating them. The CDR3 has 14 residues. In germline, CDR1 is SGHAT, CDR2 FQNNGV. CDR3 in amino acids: CASSFGLGGYGYTF. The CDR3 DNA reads TGTGCCAGCAGCTTCGGGTTGGGGGGATATGGCTACACCTTC.

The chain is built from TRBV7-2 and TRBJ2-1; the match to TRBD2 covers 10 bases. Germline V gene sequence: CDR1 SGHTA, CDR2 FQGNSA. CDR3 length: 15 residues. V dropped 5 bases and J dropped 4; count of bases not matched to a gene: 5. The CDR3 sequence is CASSPSGSQYNEQFF. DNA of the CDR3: TGTGCCAGCAGCCCTAGCGGGAGTCAGTACAATGAGCAGTTCTTC.

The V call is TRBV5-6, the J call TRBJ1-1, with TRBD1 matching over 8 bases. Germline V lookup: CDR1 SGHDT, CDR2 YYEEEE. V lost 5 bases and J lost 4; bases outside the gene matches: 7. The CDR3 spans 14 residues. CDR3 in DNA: TGTGCCAGCAGTTCTCGACAGGGGAGCACTGAAGCTTTCTTT. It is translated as CASSSRQGSTEAFF.

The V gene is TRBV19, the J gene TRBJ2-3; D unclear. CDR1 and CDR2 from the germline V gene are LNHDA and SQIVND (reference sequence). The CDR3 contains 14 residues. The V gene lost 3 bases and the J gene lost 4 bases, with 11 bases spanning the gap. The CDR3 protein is CASSMASRSDTQYF. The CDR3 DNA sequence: TGTGCCAGTAGTATGGCCAGTCGTTCAGATACGCAGTATTTT. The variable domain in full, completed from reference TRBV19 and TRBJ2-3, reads DGGITQSPKYLFRKEGQNVTLSCEQNLNHDAMYWYRQDPGQGLRLIYYSQIVNDFQKGDIAEGYSVSREKKESFPLTVTSAQKNPTAFYLCASSMASRSDTQYFGPGTRLTVL.

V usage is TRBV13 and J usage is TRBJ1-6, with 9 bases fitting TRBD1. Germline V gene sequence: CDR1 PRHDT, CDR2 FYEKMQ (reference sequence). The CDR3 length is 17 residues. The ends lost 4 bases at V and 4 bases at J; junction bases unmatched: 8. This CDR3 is CASSSFPGQGYNSPLHF. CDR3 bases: TGTGCCAGCAGCTCCTTTCCGGGACAGGGTTATAATTCACCCCTCCACTTT.

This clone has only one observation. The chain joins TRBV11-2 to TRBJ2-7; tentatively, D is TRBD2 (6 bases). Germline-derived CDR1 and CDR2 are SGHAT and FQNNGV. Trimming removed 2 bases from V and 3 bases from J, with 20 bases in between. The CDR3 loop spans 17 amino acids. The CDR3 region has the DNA TGTGCCAGCAGCTTACGATCGTCCCGGGGAGGCGTCTACGAGCAGTACTTC. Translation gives CASSLRSSRGGVYEQYF.

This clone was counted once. CDR3 region: CASSPGTQRTYEQYF. The CDR3 DNA reads as TGTGCCAGCTCACCAGGGACACAACGAACCTACGAGCAGTACTTC. The J gene is TRBJ2-7, the V gene TRBV18; a weak D match, TRBD1 (6 bases). CDR1 and CDR2 from the germline V gene are KGHSH and LQKENI. Between the trimmed V and J ends, which lost 2 bases and 2 bases, there was a span of 13 bases. CDR3 length equals 15 residues.

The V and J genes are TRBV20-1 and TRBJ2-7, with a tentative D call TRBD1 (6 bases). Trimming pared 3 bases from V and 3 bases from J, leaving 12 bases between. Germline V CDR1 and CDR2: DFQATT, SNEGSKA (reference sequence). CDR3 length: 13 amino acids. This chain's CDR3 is CSASSPGVYEQYF. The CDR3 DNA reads TGCAGTGCTAGTTCACCAGGGGTCTACGAGCAGTACTTC.

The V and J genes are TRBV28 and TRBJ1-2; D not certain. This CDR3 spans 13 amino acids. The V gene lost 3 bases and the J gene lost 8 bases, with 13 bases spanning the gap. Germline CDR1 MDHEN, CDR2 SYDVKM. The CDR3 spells CASSFPSVRGYTF. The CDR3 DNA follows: TGTGCCAGCAGTTTTCCCTCCGTTCGGGGCTACACCTTC.

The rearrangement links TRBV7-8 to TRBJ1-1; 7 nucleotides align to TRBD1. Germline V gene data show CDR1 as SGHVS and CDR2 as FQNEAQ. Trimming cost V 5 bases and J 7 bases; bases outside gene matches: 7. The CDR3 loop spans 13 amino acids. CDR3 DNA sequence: TGTGCCAGCAGCCCGGACAGGACCGTTGAAGCTTTCTTT. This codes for CASSPDRTVEAFF.

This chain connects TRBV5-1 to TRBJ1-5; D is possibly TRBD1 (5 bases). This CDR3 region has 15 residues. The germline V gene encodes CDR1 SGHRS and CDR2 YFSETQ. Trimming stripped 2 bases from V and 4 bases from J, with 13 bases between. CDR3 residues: CASSLGAGPNQPQHF. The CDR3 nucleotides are TGCGCCAGCAGCTTAGGGGCTGGCCCGAATCAGCCCCAGCATTTT.